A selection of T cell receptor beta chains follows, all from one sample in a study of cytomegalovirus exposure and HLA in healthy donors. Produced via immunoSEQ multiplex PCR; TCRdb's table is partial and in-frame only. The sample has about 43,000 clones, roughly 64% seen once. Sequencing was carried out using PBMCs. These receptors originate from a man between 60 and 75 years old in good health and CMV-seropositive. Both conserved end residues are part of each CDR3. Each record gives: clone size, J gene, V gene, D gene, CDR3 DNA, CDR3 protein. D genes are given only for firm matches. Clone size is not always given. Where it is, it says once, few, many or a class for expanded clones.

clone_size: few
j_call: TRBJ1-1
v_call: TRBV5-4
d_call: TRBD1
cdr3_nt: TGTGCCAGCAGCGTCAGACAGGGGATGGGTGAAGCTTTCTTT
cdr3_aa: CASSVRQGMGEAFF

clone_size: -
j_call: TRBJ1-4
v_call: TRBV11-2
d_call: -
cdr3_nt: TGTGCCAGCAGTCCAGGGTATACTAATGAAAAACTGTTTTTT
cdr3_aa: CASSPGYTNEKLFF

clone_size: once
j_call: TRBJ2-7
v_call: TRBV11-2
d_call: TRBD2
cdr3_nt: TGTGCCAGCAGCTTGAGTAGCGGGAGTTTAAAGGGCTACGAGCAGTACTTC
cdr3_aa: CASSLSSGSLKGYEQYF

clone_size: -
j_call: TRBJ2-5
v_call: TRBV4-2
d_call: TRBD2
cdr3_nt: TGTGCCAGCAGCCAAGCTGAGGTAGCGGGAACCCAAGAGACCCAGTACTTC
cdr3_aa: CASSQAEVAGTQETQYF

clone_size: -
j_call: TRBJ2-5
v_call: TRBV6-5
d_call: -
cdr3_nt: TGTGCCAGCAGTGTTGGGCAGATGGGTTCGGAGACCCAGTACTTC
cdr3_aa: CASSVGQMGSETQYF

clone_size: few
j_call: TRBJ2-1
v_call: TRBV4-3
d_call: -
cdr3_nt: TGCGCCAGCAGCCAAGCTAGCAATGAGCAGTTCTTC
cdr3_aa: CASSQASNEQFF

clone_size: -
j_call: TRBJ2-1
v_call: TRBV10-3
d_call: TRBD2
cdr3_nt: TGTGCCATCAGTAGGGAACTAGCGGGAGGGAACAATGAGCAGTTCTTC
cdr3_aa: CAISRELAGGNNEQFF

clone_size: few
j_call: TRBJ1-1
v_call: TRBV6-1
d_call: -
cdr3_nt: TGTGCCAGCACCAGACAGTTTAAGAACACTGAAGCTTTCTTT
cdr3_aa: CASTRQFKNTEAFF

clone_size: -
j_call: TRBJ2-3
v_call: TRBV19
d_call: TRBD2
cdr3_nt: TGTGCCAGTAGTACTGTGGGTAGCGGGAGGACAGATACGCAGTATTTT
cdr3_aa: CASSTVGSGRTDTQYF

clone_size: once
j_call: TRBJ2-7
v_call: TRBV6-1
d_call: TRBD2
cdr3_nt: TGTGCCAGCAGGGAACTAGCGGGAGGCTTCGAGCAGTACTTC
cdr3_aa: CASRELAGGFEQYF

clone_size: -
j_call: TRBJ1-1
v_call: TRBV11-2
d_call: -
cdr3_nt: TGTGCCAGCAGCCTTGGGCAGGGAGAAGCTTTCTTT
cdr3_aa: CASSLGQGEAFF

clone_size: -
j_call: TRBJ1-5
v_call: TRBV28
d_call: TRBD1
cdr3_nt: TGTGCCAGCAGTTCAAGAACCGGGACAGGGGGCAAGTATAGCAATCAGCCCCAGCATTTT
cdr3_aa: CASSSRTGTGGKYSNQPQHF

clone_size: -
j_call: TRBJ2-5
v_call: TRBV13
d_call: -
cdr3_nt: TGTGCCAGCCGGCCCTGGGCCCAAGAGACCCAGTACTTC
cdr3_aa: CASRPWAQETQYF

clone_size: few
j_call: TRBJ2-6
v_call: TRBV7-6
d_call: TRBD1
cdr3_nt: TGTGCCAGCAGCCCTCACAGGGGGAACAACGTCCTGACTTTC
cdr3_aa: CASSPHRGNNVLTF

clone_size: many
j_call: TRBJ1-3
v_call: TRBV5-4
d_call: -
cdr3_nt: TGTGCCAGCAGCTTGACTGCCTCTGGAAACACCATATATTTT
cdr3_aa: CASSLTASGNTIYF

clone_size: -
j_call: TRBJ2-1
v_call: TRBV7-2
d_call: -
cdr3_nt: TGTGCCAGCAGCGGAGGGGGGGGGAGCTCCTACAATGAGCAGTTCTTC
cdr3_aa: CASSGGGGSSYNEQFF